Included here is one TCR beta chain sequence, with context. This clonotype was found many times. No cognate antigen has been identified for it. No qualities accompany the bases; no much larger clone lies one base away. This specimen comes from a study of T cells in Graves' hyperthyroidism and ophthalmopathy (dated by TCRdb to between 2018 and 2021). About the investigation overall: Peripheral blood was sampled at the time of initial diagnosis, prior to any treatment. To identify TCR V-J signatures that set the groups apart, the researchers used a discovery cohort of 90 to 100 patients, made up of 43 with Graves' ophthalmopathy and about 60 with stable Graves' hyperthyroidism. Whether ophthalmopathy could be predicted prospectively was tested in an independent validation cohort made up of roughly 20 hyperthyroidism patients plus 17 patients who later progressed to ophthalmopathy. For training and testing, the 110 or so patients in the discovery cohort were randomly divided in a 7:3 ratio. In several Graves' hyperthyroidism patients, the study also compared T-cell repertoires from thyroid tissue with T-cell repertoires from blood. Once sampling was done, hyperthyroidism patients were given methimazole at a starting dose of 30 mg daily, whereas ophthalmopathy patients were given high-dose intravenous methylprednisolone. The paper reports TCR Vbeta CDR3 sequencing of 130 to 150 peripheral blood samples: 43 ophthalmopathy, roughly 74 hyperthyroidism and around 17 progressor patients.

The CDR3 spans 11 residues, from the cysteine through the phenylalanine. The CDR3 DNA has 33 bases and is translated from base 1. The V and J ends are trimmed by 7 bases and 4 bases, leaving 11 bases between them. Per the germline V gene, SQVTM is the CDR1 and ANQGSEA is the CDR2. The paper as a whole reports these results and caveats: Most expanded thyroid clonotypes (frequency above 0.001) were also detected in blood, a finding suggesting that blood repertoires may reflect thyroid immune responses. A 13 V-J signature model separated ophthalmopathy from stable hyperthyroidism, with 87.88% sensitivity and roughly 81% specificity in cross-validation and 80%/75% in testing. In validation, the model predicted progression to ophthalmopathy a median of about 5.9 months before onset, with around 70% sensitivity and more than 72% specificity. No statistical method was used to fix the sample size in advance, and group allocation was not hidden from the investigators.

Moderately to severely active disease, a Clinical Activity Score of at least 3, a NOSPECS grade of at least 4, and a duration under 3 months were present in ophthalmopathy patients. The study excluded patients with uncontrolled infections, other autoimmune diseases, pregnancy or lactation. Diagnoses were based on clinical symptoms, serum thyroxine and TRAb, thyroid ultrasound and orbital computed tomography. PBMCs were separated from around 9.1 ml of fresh peripheral blood using Ficoll-Paque density gradient centrifugation. Total RNA was extracted with Trizol reagent, and quality was checked on an Agilent 2100 Bioanalyzer. TCR beta CDR3 regions were amplified from RNA transcripts. For the first round of RT-PCR on the TCR CDR3, the HTBI primer set was used together with the Qiagen OneStep RT-PCR kit. A second multiplex PCR round built the libraries, followed by size selection and purification. The libraries were sequenced on an Illumina HiSeq2000 using paired-end 100 bp reads. From the authors' description of their analysis: SOAPnuke was used to process the raw data, throwing out any read that contained adapters or uncalled bases, had a mean Phred below 15, or lacked an exact constant-primer or identifier match. COPE v1.2.5 was used to merge the high-quality paired reads, and each unique nucleotide sequence was defined as a clonotype. Clonotypes were aligned to IMGT TRBV, TRBD and TRBJ reference segments using MiTCR v1.1. Only V-J combinations with frequency above 0.0001, covering 99% to 99.2% of repertoires, were analysed. The TCS score was defined as F50 (clonal expansion) divided by E x V (chaos), with BLOSUM62-based TCRdist calculated between CDR3 peptides within each V-J. Welch's t-statistics and random forest reduced roughly 530 V-J features to about 13, which were used in a naive Bayes classifier (R e1071). TCRdb's own reprocessing of the public reads used fastp at Q25 and MiXCR and kept productive beta chains. Rows are unified per CDR3 protein, each entry keeping the most common DNA and genes. The V and J calls were not made by the authors but by TCRdb's processing. This sample holds roughly 240,000 distinct CDR3 sequences; 16% were observed only once. The ten largest clones represent 25% to 30% of the sample.

The clonotype originates from a young woman with Graves' ophthalmopathy. This receptor chain uses TRBV29-1 and TRBJ2-7, and possibly TRBD1, on 6 matching bases. Sequenced sample: blood. The sequence in DNA is TGCAGCGCAGAACAGGGTTACGAGCAGTACTTC. Protein translation: CSAEQGYEQYF.